This entry features one TCR beta chain sequence. Its antigen is not known. Researchers used 5'RACE with constant-segment primers to make TCR alpha and TCR beta cDNA libraries that carry sample barcodes and UMIs. TCRdb reanalysed the 5' RACE reads using MiXCR and keeps one entry per CDR3 protein. The table lists some 190,000 distinct CDR3 sequences, 15% to 20% of them singletons, with 2.4% in the top ten. The data were taken from a study of T-cell memory formation after mild COVID-19. Study results and limitations: Cross-reactive memory apparently joined, as some responding clones appeared in pre-infection memory.

The CDR3 length is 15 residues. The V gene's germline CDR1 is SGHVS and CDR2 FNYEAQ. After removal of 0 bases from V and 6 bases from J, the junction contained 7 bases not matched to a gene. Sequences were obtained from PBMCs or a T cell subset sorted from them (not recorded which). The chain uses TRBV7-6 and TRBJ1-1, with 7 bases aligning to TRBD1. The receptor was isolated from an adult woman who had mild COVID-19 (a few samples of this study predate the infection). Cell type and time point are not known. DNA of the CDR3: TGTGCCAGCAGCTTAGCATCAGGGGGATCGCCTGAAGCTTTCTTT. Its translation: CASSLASGGSPEAFF.